This T cell receptor beta chain emerged from a study of cytomegalovirus exposure and HLA in healthy donors (dated by TCRdb to between 2016 and 2019). Concerning the study at large: An earlier analysis of approximately 550 of the donors reported approximately 270 Gb of sequence data and 117 million unique TCR beta sequences from about 179 million T cells. Because of strong linkage in the cohort, five DR-DQ haplotypes were treated as single units for association and clustering. Among the roughly 390 genotyped donors, approximately 77% belonged to the genetic ancestry cluster associated with self-reported Caucasian donors. About 300 gigabases of sequencing data and 91 million or so unique TCR sequences made up an early release that covered some 640 HLA-typed donors. The later analysis used no new phenotypic data to find candidate immune exposures, relying instead on TCR beta sequences and their occurrence across donors. Donor age, sex, ethnicity and CMV serostatus were collected together with the repertoire data. The study combined high-throughput TCR immunosequencing, statistical association of individual TCRs with disease status, and machine learning to predict cytomegalovirus infection status. To study patterns of TCR occurrence, a later analysis re-analyzed previously published TCR beta repertoires from around 700 donors and added high-resolution HLA genotyping. A separate validation cohort of 100 to 150 different subjects was used in addition to the roughly 670-subject first cohort. Across approximately 420 genotyped donors of the cohort, an average of roughly 200,000 unique TCR beta nucleotide sequences per donor were sequenced, and approximately 17% of those sequences were non-productive. Both class I and class II loci were covered by HLA typing, at four-digit resolution. The study profiled the T cell repertoires of approximately 700 subjects by immunosequencing and related them to cytomegalovirus serostatus. All discovery cohort repertoires had been generated using a single sequencing platform. A later genetic analysis took genome-wide SNP genotypes for 398 of the 666 donors and used that subset as a discovery cohort. Typing coverage varied by locus: roughly 629-640 donors for A, B, C, DRB1 and DQB1; approximately 500 for DQA1; over 600 for DPA1; under 490 for DPB1. To decide whether each TCR beta V gene segment behaved as functional or pseudogenic, an earlier analysis of some 580 of the donors relied on high-throughput TCR beta sequencing. The study was designed to test whether signatures of past pathogen exposure could be identified by cataloging public T cell receptors.

V and J are truncated by 1 base and 6 bases respectively, leaving an intervening sequence of 23 bases. The CDR3 covers 17 residues, taking in both the cysteine and the phenylalanine. CDR3 DNA only is kept here, 51 bases in frame from base 1. CDR1 and CDR2 are drawn from the germline V gene (reference sequence): GTSNPN, SVGIG. The research as a whole found: Linkage disequilibrium might explain the correlated functional status among segregating V segments, but an unknown experimental factor could not be ruled out. In an earlier analysis of over 550 of the donors, most TCR beta V segments were observed in productive rearrangements about 87% or about 30% of the time, broadly matching IMGT annotations. In this cohort, only TCR beta chains were sequenced, and detectable features were limited by the absence of alpha or paired-chain data. Because the 87-base-pair reads could not distinguish some IMGT-functional V segments, including TRBV6-2 and TRBV6-3, those segments were excluded. Because some donors lacked HLA typing at each locus, the association tests relied only on the typed subset. A further reported finding was that TCR beta sequences accurately predicted the HLA-A and HLA-B alleles for most subjects in the first cohort. According to the authors, the approach could potentially be generalized to other disease states and immunological phenotypes. A later analysis found that HLA-associated TCR beta chains were more clonally expanded and had lower generation probabilities than equally common non-associated chains. The earlier analysis of 587 of the donors excluded about 16 rarely observed V segments, including chromosome 9 orphons, because counts were too low. Three of the identified cytomegalovirus-associated TCR beta chains were confirmed in vitro to be specific for cytomegalovirus antigens. In both the original and validation cohorts, the classifier was reported to diagnose cytomegalovirus status with high specificity and sensitivity. The study gave a list of 150 to 200 TCR beta chains associated with cytomegalovirus. For the cohort, immune exposure information was limited to CMV serostatus. Compared with the roughly 700-donor mean, donors in an Asian-associated ancestry cluster had fewer N-insertions in productive TCRs, according to a later genetic analysis. According to a later analysis, parvovirus B19, influenza, CMV and Epstein-Barr virus appeared linked to several top co-occurrence clusters. The presence/absence analyses assumed that sequencing depth was roughly uniform across donors, and that assumption may not be true. A later analysis found that TCR association rates varied across HLA loci, with DRB1 alleles showing the most associated TCRs and HLA-C alleles the fewest. V-gene and J-gene trimming of TCR beta chains was associated with a missense DCLRE1C variant in a later genetic analysis, and the association was replicated in an independent cohort. A later analysis associated 16,951 TCR beta sequences with specific HLA alleles at a false discovery rate of 0.05. Most CMV-associated TCR beta chains appeared to be HLA-restricted in a later analysis, and the HLA associations seemed to be driven largely by CMV exposure. A group of highly shared sequence variants was considered likely to be a technical artifact of the sequencing pipeline. Strong co-occurrence of HLA alleles, especially DR and DQ, made assigning TCR associations to individual alleles difficult. Most TCR sequences were observed very rarely across donors, whereas some public TCRs were present in many individuals.

In total, fewer than 750 healthy bone marrow donors made up the cohort. At the time of sampling, every cohort member was nominally healthy, though immune exposures that went unrecorded were likely present. The donor tested CMV seropositive, placing the donor among the approximately 290 seropositive members of the cohort. A peripheral blood sample was collected from each donor, and TCR beta sequencing was performed on peripheral blood mononuclear cells. Genomic DNA extraction from the blood cell samples was performed with the Qiagen DNeasy Blood Extraction Kit. Libraries were made using the immunoSEQ multiplex PCR assay. A mixture of 60 forward primers for TCR Vbeta segments and 13 reverse primers for TCR Jbeta segments was used in the multiplex PCR. The CDR3 region of rearranged TCR beta genes was amplified from genomic DNA with a multiplex PCR assay. On the Illumina HiSeq System, the amplified TCR beta libraries were sequenced as 87-base-pair reads. In the authors' own workflow: Across the 670 or so repertoires, a later analysis counted approximately 83 million unique TCR beta chains, 9.5 million to 13 million of which were shared by at least two donors. Raw reads were error-corrected and collapsed into unique sequences by a nearest-neighbor algorithm in which closely related sequences were merged to remove PCR and sequencing errors. Alignment of CDR3 sequences to IMGT reference sequences was used to assign V, D and J gene segments. For a sequence to be retained, a match of at least six nucleotides was required to both a V gene segment and a J gene segment. Rearrangements were classified as productive when the CDR3 lacked stop codons and remained in frame with V and J, and all other rearrangements were classified as non-productive. CDR3 was defined according to IMGT convention as the region running from the second conserved V-encoded cysteine to the conserved J-encoded phenylalanine. Sequences without an unambiguous match to a single V gene segment were excluded from the earlier analysis of 500 to 700 of the donors. An earlier analysis of several hundred of the donors called V segments functional above 56.7% productive rearrangements and segregating when the between-donor standard deviation exceeded 5%. To diagnose cytomegalovirus status from the catalog of TCR beta chain sequences, a statistical classification framework was built. V and J gene assignment, in a later analysis, came from comparing TCR nucleotide sequences with IMGT/GENE-DB human TR gene sequences. The TCRdist pipeline was used in a later analysis to assign CDR3 sequences and most-parsimonious VDJ recombination scenarios. A later analysis defined each TCR beta chain by its CDR3 amino acid sequence plus V-gene family, and excluded reads lacking a unique V-gene family. In a later analysis, 450 to 600 highly shared, low-generation-probability nucleotide sequences were removed to address suspected cross-contamination and a sequencing artifact. For each public chain, a later analysis derived a clonal expansion index from normalized ranks of inferred template counts within each repertoire. A later analysis computed generation probabilities with a VDJ recombination model fitted to out-of-frame rearrangements, and checked the results against IGoR. In a later analysis, hypergeometric tests were used to score TCR-TCR, TCR-HLA and TCR-CMV co-occurrence, with a repertoire-size bias correction applied to TCR pairs. A later analysis estimated false discovery rates by permuting HLA or CMV assignments 20 times. In a later analysis, co-occurring TCRs were grouped using DBSCAN, and TCRdist sequence similarity was added for clustering within HLA-allele-positive subsets. Repertoires with fewer than 30,000 or more than 120,000 public chains were left out of co-occurrence clustering, as were about 5 repertoires with anomalous nucleotide sharing. Sourced from immuneACCESS, this table was stored by TCRdb with only in-frame sequences that have V and J called. A share of the clones is absent; for the studies checked, an unresolved V gene accounts for under half, and the remainder has no known explanation. V, J and clone size derive from that table, while D and trimming were established from the DNA sequence. The sample has approximately 85,000 clones on record, more than 65% of them singletons. In total, the top ten clones hold approximately 12% of the sample.

Regarding this clone: Its antigen remains unidentified. Base qualities are not provided; no much larger clone lies one nucleotide away.

The material sequenced was PBMCs. The V gene is TRBV30 and the J gene is TRBJ2-3; the D gene is perhaps TRBD1, from 6 matching bases. The TCR was taken from a woman aged 35 to 49 in good health and CMV-seropositive. Read as DNA, the sequence is TGTGCCTGGAGTGACAAATACGGACAGAACTCGGCGGATACGCAGTATTTT. This codes for CAWSDKYGQNSADTQYF.